The clone carrying this TCR beta chain appeared many times. What it binds is not known. These data belong to a study of Graves' ophthalmopathy and Graves' hyperthyroidism. Study-wide background: Before any treatment was given, at initial diagnosis, peripheral blood was collected. Study-wide findings and caveats: Appearing in blood as well were most expanded thyroid clonotypes above 0.001 frequency.

J was trimmed by 4 bases and V by 6 bases; bases with no gene match: 5. The CDR3 totals 13 residues. CDR1 and CDR2 (germline): SGHAT, FQNNGV. Ophthalmopathy donors showed moderate-to-severe activity, CAS ≥3, NOSPECS ≥4 and a duration under 3 months. As the template, RNA transcripts were used to amplify TCR beta CDR3 regions. RT-PCR was first run with HTBI primers, then multiplex PCR in a second round. TCRdb used MiXCR to reprocess the multiplex PCR reads, holding one entry per CDR3 protein. Of roughly 500,000 distinct CDR3 sequences listed, about 15% were seen once; the top ten hold over 7.5%. The sequenced material came from blood. This rearrangement joins TRBV11-2 to TRBJ2-7, with 8 bases fitting TRBD1. This receptor was identified in a woman aged 30 to 39 with Graves' ophthalmopathy. For the CDR3, the DNA is TGTGCCAGCAGACCGACAGGGGAATACGAGCAGTACTTC. It is translated as CASRPTGEYEQYF. The full variable domain, completed using reference TRBV11-2 and TRBJ2-7, is EAGVAQSPRYKIIEKRQSVAFWCNPISGHATLYWYQQILGQGPKLLIQFQNNGVVDDSQLPKDRFSAERLKGVDSTLKIQPAKLEDSAVYLCASRPTGEYEQYFGPGTRLTVT.